This passage covers 5 T cell receptor beta chains from one sample sequenced in a study of metastatic and nonmetastatic thyroid tumors. Patients had received no treatment of any kind before thyroid surgery. TCRdb re-clonotyped the PCR reads through MiXCR. Of 40,000 to 55,000 clones listed, under 20% are singletons. Specimen: blood. The receptors stem from a female donor with papillary thyroid cancer or a benign thyroid nodule (not recorded which). Some clones in this sample may be carry-over from other donors' samples.

This clone was seen ten or more times. The chain links TRBV5-1 to TRBJ2-7, with 8 bases identical to TRBD1. The CDR3 totals 14 residues. Germline V lookup: CDR1 SGHRS, CDR2 YFSETQ. J lost 3 bases, V lost 4 bases, and 6 bases had no gene match. The CDR3 DNA is TGCGCCAGCAGCCCGTCGACAGGGGACTACGAGCAGTACTTC. It specifies CASSPSTGDYEQYF.

This clone was detected many times. J is TRBJ1-2 and V is TRBV28, with 8 bases lining up with TRBD1. Germline loops: CDR1 MDHEN, CDR2 SYDVKM. The CDR3 spans 15 residues. Trimming at V came to 6 bases and at J to 4 bases, leaving 10 bases not matched to a gene. As DNA, the CDR3 is TGTGCCAGCAGGAAAACCGCCAGGGGGCCCTATGGCTACACCTTC. This encodes CASRKTARGPYGYTF.

This clone was counted ten times or more. The CDR3, as DNA: TGTGCCAGCAACATACCCTATTTCGAAAAACTGTTTTTT. Protein: CASNIPYFEKLFF. V usage is TRBV27 and J usage is TRBJ1-4; the D is unclear. The germline CDR1 and CDR2 sequences are MNHEY and SMNVEV (reference sequence). The CDR3 is 13 amino acids. Trimming removed 7 bases at V and 8 bases at J, with 14 bases between.

V and J are TRBV20-1 and TRBJ1-2, with a weak D call TRBD1 (6 bases). The CDR3 covers 15 residues. V lost 5 bases and J lost 2, with 18 bases in between. The germline gives CDR1 DFQATT, CDR2 SNEGSKA (reference sequence). CDR3 sequence: CSAGGGQLENYGYTF. The CDR3 DNA reads TGCAGTGCTGGGGGCGGACAGTTGGAAAACTATGGCTACACCTTC.

This clone came up many times. V and J are TRBV9 and TRBJ2-1, with D perhaps TRBD2 (6 bases). V dropped 0 bases and J dropped 4 bases, with 8 bases sitting between them. Germline V lookup: CDR1 SGDLS, CDR2 YYNGEE. The CDR3 consists of 14 residues. The CDR3, as DNA: TGTGCCAGCAGCGTAGGACTAGGGTACAATGAGCAGTTCTTC. This gives the protein CASSVGLGYNEQFF.